Here is one T cell receptor beta chain with its context. This specimen comes from a study of T cell responses to AZD1222 COVID-19 vaccine. Sequencing used immunoSEQ multiplex PCR; TCRdb keeps in-frame clones, though not all of them. The table shows 25,000 to 30,000 clones, with approximately 91% occurring only once. Trimming at V came to 11 bases and at J to 6 bases, leaving 5 bases not matched to a gene. The CDR3 is 11 amino acids. Germline V CDR1 and CDR2: LNHDA, SQIVND (reference sequence). V usage is TRBV19 and J usage is TRBJ1-2; 8 bases fit TRBD1. Sequenced material: peripheral blood, taken on day 0 of AZD1222 vaccination. The TCR was taken from an adult in good health. The CDR3 spells CAGTRGHGYTF. The CDR3 DNA is TGTGCCGGTACCAGGGGGCATGGCTACACCTTC. The entire variable domain, with the rest obtained from reference TRBV19 and TRBJ1-2, is as follows: DGGITQSPKYLFRKEGQNVTLSCEQNLNHDAMYWYRQDPGQGLRLIYYSQIVNDFQKGDIAEGYSVSREKKESFPLTVTSAQKNPTAFYLCAGTRGHGYTFGSGTRLTVV.